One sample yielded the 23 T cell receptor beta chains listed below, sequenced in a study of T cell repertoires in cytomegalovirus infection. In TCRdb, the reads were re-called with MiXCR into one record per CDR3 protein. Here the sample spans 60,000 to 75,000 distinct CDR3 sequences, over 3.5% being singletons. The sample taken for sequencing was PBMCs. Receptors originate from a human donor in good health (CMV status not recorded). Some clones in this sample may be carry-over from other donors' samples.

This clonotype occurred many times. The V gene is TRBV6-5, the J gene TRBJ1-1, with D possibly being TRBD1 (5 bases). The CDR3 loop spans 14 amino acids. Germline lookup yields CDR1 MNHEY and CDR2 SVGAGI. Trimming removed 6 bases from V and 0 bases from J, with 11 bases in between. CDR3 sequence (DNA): TGTGCCAGCAGGGGGGACGGAATGAACACTGAAGCTTTCTTT. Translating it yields CASRGDGMNTEAFF.

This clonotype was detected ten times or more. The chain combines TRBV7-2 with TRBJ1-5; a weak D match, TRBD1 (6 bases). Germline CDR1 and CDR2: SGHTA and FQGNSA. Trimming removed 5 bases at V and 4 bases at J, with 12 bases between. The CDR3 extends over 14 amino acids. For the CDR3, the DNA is TGTGCCAGCAGCGAAGGTAGGGGGAATCAGCCCCAGCATTTT. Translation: CASSEGRGNQPQHF. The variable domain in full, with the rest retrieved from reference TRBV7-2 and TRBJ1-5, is GAGVSQSPSNKVTEKGKDVELRCDPISGHTALYWYRQSLGQGLEFLIYFQGNSAPDKSGLPSDRFSAERTGGSVSTLTIQRTQQEDSAVYLCASSEGRGNQPQHFGDGTRLSIL.

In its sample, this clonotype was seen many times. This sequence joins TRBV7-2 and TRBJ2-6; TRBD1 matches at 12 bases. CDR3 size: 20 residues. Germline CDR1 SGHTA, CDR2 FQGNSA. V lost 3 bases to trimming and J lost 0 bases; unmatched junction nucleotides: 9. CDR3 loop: CASSLRGQGASLSGANVLTF. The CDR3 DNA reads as TGTGCCAGCAGCTTGCGGGGACAGGGGGCATCCCTCTCTGGGGCCAACGTCCTGACTTTC.

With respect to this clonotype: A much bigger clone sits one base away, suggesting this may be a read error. The CDR3 sequence is CASSQTGEATYNEQFF. DNA for the CDR3: TGTGCCAGCAGCCAAACCGGGGAGGCCACCTACAATGAGCAGTTCTTC. This chain uses TRBV14 with TRBJ2-1; possibly TRBD2 for D (6 bases). The CDR3 consists of 16 residues. Germline V gene sequence: CDR1 SGHDN, CDR2 FVKESK. V lost 2 bases to trimming and J lost 2 bases, with 13 bases between them. The variable domain in full, completed from reference TRBV14 and TRBJ2-1, reads EAGVTQFPSHSVIEKGQTVTLRCDPISGHDNLYWYRRVMGKEIKFLLHFVKESKQDESGMPNNRFLAERTGGTYSTLKVQPAELEDSGVYFCASSQTGEATYNEQFFGPGTRLTVL.

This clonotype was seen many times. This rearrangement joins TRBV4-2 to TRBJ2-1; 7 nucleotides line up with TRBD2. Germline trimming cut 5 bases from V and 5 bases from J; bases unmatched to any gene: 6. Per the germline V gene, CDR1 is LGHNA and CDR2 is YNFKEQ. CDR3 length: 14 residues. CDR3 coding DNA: TGTGCCAGCAGCGATTGGGACTACAACAATGAGCAGTTCTTC. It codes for CASSDWDYNNEQFF.

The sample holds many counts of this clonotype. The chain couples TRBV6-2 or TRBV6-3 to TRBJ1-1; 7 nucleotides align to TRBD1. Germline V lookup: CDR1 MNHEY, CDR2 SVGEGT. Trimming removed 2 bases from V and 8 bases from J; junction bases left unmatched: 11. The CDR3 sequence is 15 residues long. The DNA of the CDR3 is TGTGCCAGCAGTTACCCGCCTTGGACAGGCCCAGAAGCTTTCTTT. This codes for CASSYPPWTGPEAFF.

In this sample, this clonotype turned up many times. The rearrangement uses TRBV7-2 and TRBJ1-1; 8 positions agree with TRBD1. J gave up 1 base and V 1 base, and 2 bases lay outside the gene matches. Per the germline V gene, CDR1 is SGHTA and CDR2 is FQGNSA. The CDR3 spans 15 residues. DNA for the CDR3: TGTGCCAGCAGCTTAGTAGGGACAGGGAACACTGAAGCTTTCTTT. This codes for CASSLVGTGNTEAFF.

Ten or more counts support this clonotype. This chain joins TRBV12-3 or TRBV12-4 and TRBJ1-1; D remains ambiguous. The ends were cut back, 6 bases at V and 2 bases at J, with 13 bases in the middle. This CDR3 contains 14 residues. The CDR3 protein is CASSPRDPNTEAFF. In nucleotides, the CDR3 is TGTGCCAGCAGCCCCCGCGACCCCAACACTGAAGCTTTCTTT.

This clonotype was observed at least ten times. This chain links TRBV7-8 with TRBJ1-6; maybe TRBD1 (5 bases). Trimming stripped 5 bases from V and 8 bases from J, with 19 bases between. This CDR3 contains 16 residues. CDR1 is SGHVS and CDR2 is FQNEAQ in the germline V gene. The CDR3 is CASSPALWGRDSPLHF. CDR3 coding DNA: TGTGCCAGCAGCCCAGCGTTGTGGGGCAGGGATTCACCCCTCCACTTT.

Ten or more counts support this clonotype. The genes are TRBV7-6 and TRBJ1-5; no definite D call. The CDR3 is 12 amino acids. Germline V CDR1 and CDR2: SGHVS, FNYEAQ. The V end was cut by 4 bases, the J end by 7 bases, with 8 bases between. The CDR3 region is CASSSPDQPQHF. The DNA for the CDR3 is TGTGCCAGCAGCTCCCCTGACCAGCCCCAGCATTTT.

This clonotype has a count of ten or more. The CDR3: CASSLVPGNNQPQHF. CDR3 in DNA: TGTGCCAGCAGCTTAGTGCCGGGGAACAATCAGCCCCAGCATTTT. J is TRBJ1-5 and V is TRBV7-2; D call uncertain. Germline CDR1 and CDR2: SGHTA and FQGNSA. CDR3 length: 15 amino acids. Trimming pared 1 base from V and 3 bases from J, leaving 10 bases between.

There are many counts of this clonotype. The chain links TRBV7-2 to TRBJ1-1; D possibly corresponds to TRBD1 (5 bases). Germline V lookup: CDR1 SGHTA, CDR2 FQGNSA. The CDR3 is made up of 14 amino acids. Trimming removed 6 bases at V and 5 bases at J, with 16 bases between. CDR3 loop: CASRIGRGPTEAFF. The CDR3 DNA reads TGTGCCAGCAGGATAGGGCGGGGCCCTACTGAAGCTTTCTTT.

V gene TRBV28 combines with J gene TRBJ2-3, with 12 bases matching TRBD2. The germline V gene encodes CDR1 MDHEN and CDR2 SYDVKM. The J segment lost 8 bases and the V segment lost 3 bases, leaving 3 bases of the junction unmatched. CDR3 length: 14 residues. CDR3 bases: TGTGCCAGCAGTTTGACTAGCGGGAGAGGTACGCAGTATTTT. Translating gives CASSLTSGRGTQYF.

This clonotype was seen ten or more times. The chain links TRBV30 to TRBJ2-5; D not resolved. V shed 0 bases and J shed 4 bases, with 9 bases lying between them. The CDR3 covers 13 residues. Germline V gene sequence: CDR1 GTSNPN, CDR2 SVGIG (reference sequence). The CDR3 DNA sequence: TGTGCCTGGAGTGTAGACCGGAGAGAGACCCAGTACTTC. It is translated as CAWSVDRRETQYF.

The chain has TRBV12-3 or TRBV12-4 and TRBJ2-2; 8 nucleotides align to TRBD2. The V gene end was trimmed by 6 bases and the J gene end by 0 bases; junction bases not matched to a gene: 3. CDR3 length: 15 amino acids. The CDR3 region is CASRLAGTNTGELFF. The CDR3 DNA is TGTGCCAGCAGGCTAGCGGGCACGAACACCGGGGAGCTGTTTTTT.

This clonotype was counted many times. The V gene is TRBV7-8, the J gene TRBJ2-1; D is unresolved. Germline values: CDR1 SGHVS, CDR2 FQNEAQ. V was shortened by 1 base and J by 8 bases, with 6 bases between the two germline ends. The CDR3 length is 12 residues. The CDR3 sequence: CASSLGAHEQFF. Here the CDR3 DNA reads TGTGCCAGCAGCTTAGGGGCCCATGAGCAGTTCTTC.

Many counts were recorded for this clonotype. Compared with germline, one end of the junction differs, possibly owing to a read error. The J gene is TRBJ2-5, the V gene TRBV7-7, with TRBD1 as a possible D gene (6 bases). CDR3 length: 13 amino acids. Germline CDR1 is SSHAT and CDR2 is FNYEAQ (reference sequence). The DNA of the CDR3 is TGTGCTAGCAGCGCCGGGACATTGGAGACCCAGTACTTC. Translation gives CASSAGTLETQYF.

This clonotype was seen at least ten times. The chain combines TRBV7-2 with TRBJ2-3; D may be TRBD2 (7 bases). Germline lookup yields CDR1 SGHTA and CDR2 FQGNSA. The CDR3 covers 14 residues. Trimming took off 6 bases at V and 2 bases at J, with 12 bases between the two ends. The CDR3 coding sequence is TGTGCCAGCAGTAGGGGGGGATTCACAGATACGCAGTATTTT. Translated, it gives CASSRGGFTDTQYF.

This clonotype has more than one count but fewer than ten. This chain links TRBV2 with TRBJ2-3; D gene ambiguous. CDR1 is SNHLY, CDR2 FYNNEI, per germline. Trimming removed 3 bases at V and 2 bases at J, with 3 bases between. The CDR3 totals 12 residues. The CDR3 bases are TGTGCCAGCAGTGAGAACACAGATACGCAGTATTTT. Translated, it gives CASSENTDTQYF.

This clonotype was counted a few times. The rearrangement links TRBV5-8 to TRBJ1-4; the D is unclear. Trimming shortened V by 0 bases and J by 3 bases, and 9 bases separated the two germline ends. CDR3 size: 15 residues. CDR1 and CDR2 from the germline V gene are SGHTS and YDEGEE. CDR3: CASSLEARSNEKLFF. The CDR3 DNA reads TGTGCCAGCAGCTTGGAAGCCCGGTCTAATGAAAAACTGTTTTTT.

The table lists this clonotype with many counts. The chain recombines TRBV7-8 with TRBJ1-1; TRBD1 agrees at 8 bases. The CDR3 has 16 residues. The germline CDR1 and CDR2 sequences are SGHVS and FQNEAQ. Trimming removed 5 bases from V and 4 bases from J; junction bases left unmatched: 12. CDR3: CASSGRQGRWGTEAFF. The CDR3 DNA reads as TGTGCCAGCAGCGGTCGACAGGGGCGGTGGGGCACTGAAGCTTTCTTT.

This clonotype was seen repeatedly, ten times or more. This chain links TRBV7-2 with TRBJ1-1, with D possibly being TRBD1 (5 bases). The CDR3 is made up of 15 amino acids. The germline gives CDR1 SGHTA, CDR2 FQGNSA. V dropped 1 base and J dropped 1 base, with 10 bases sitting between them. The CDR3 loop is CASSLVARANTEAFF. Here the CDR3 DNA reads TGTGCCAGCAGCTTAGTAGCCAGGGCGAACACTGAAGCTTTCTTT. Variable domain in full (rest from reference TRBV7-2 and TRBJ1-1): GAGVSQSPSNKVTEKGKDVELRCDPISGHTALYWYRQSLGQGLEFLIYFQGNSAPDKSGLPSDRFSAERTGGSVSTLTIQRTQQEDSAVYLCASSLVARANTEAFFGQGTRLTVV.

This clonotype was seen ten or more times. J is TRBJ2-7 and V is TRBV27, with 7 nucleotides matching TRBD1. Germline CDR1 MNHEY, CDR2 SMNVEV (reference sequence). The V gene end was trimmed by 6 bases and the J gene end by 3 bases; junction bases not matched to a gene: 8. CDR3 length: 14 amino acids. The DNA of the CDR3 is TGTGCCAGCAGACCTGACAGGGAGCGCTACGAGCAGTACTTC. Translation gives CASRPDRERYEQYF.